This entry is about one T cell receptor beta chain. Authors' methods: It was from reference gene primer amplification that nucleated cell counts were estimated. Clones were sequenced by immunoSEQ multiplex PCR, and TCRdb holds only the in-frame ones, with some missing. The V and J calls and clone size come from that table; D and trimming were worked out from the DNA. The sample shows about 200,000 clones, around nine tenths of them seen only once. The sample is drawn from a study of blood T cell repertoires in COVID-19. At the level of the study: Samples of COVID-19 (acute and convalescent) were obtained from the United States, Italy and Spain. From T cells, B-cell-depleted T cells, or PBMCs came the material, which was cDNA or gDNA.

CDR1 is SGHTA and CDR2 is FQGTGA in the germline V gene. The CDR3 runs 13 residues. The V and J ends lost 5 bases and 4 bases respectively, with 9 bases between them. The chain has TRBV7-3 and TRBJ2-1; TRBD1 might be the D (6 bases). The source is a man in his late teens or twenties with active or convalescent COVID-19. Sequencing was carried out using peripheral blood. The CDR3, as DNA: TGTGCCAGCAGCAAGGACAGTTACAATGAGCAGTTCTTC. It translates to CASSKDSYNEQFF.